The next 20 T cell receptor beta chains were all read from a single sample in a study of T cell responses to AZD1222 COVID-19 vaccine. Repertoires were generated with immunoSEQ multiplex PCR, while TCRdb's copy carries only in-frame clones and drops some. The table shows around 94,000 clones, with approximately 90% occurring only once. Here the sequenced sample was peripheral blood, taken on day 0 of AZD1222 vaccination. Every receptor here comes from an adult in good health.

The chain employs TRBV7-2 and TRBJ1-1; TRBD1 aligns across 7 bases. J lost 1 base, V lost 4 bases, and 3 bases had no gene match. This CDR3 spans 14 amino acids. Per the germline V gene, CDR1 is SGHTA and CDR2 is FQGNSA. CDR3 nucleotides: TGTGCCAGCAGCTGGGGACAGCCGAACACTGAAGCTTTCTTT. Protein sequence: CASSWGQPNTEAFF.

The J gene is TRBJ2-3, the V gene TRBV19; TRBD1 is a possible D gene (6 bases). The V gene lost 0 bases and the J gene lost 5 bases, with 12 bases spanning the gap. The germline V gene encodes CDR1 LNHDA and CDR2 SQIVND (reference sequence). The CDR3 length is 15 residues. CDR3 protein: CASSIDRGSVDTQYF. The DNA of the CDR3 is TGTGCCAGTAGTATAGACAGGGGAAGCGTAGATACGCAGTATTTT.

The gene calls are TRBV4-3 and TRBJ1-2; no clear D. In germline, CDR1 is LGHNA, CDR2 YSLEER. This CDR3 region has 15 residues. V lost 3 bases to trimming and J lost 0 bases, with 11 bases between them. The DNA of the CDR3 is TGCGCCAGCAGCCAGGTCCCGGTACCTAACTATGGCTACACCTTC. It is translated as CASSQVPVPNYGYTF.

The V call is TRBV7-3, the J call TRBJ2-2; D possibly corresponds to TRBD1 (6 bases). The V and J ends lost 3 bases and 4 bases respectively, with 15 bases between them. Germline CDR1 reads SGHTA; CDR2 reads FQGTGA. The CDR3 is made up of 16 amino acids. The CDR3 sequence: CASSFYQGSGTGELFF. CDR3 nucleotide sequence: TGTGCCAGCAGCTTTTACCAGGGGAGTGGCACCGGGGAGCTGTTTTTT.

The chain links TRBV28 to TRBJ1-1; D is unresolved. The V gene's germline CDR1 is MDHEN and CDR2 SYDVKM. The V end lost 5 bases, the J end lost 1 base, and 14 bases lay between the germline ends. This CDR3 is 15 amino acids long. The CDR3 nucleotides are TGTGCCAGCAGTCCCCCTACTAACGGGAACACTGAAGCTTTCTTT. Its translation is CASSPPTNGNTEAFF.

This rearrangement joins TRBV19 to TRBJ2-2, with 7 bases identical to TRBD2. Germline V lookup: CDR1 LNHDA, CDR2 SQIVND (reference sequence). The CDR3 spans 15 residues. V gave up 7 bases and J gave up 3 bases; unmatched junction bases: 8. CDR3 in amino acids: CASNVVGRDTGELFF. The CDR3 DNA reads as TGTGCCAGTAACGTAGTAGGGAGGGACACCGGGGAGCTGTTTTTT.

The genes are TRBV28 and TRBJ2-7; TRBD1 agrees at 9 bases. This CDR3 comprises 14 residues. Germline V gene sequence: CDR1 MDHEN, CDR2 SYDVKM. Germline trimming cut 6 bases from V and 2 bases from J; bases unmatched to any gene: 5. The CDR3 region is CASRGTGWPYEQYF. The CDR3 DNA follows: TGTGCCAGCAGGGGGACAGGGTGGCCCTACGAGCAGTACTTC.

The chain carries TRBV13 and TRBJ2-7, with 7 bases fitting TRBD1. This CDR3 has 12 amino acids. After removal of 6 bases from V and 7 bases from J, the junction contained 6 bases not matched to a gene. In germline, CDR1 is PRHDT, CDR2 FYEKMQ (reference sequence). The CDR3 region has the DNA TGTGCCAGCAGACGACAGGGTCGGGAGCAGTACTTC. This gives the protein CASRRQGREQYF.

This sequence joins TRBV10-3 and TRBJ2-5, with 8 bases that match TRBD2. The CDR3 has 13 residues. Germline values: CDR1 ENHRY, CDR2 SYGVKD. J lost 5 bases, V lost 6 bases, and 5 bases had no gene match. The CDR3 protein is CAISPGGAETQYF. CDR3 sequence (DNA): TGTGCCATCAGCCCCGGGGGGGCGGAGACCCAGTACTTC.

The chain uses TRBV5-1 and TRBJ2-7; 8 bases match TRBD2. This CDR3 region has 15 residues. V was pared by 0 bases and J by 3 bases, with 5 bases of the junction left unmatched. The germline CDR1 and CDR2 sequences are SGHRS and YFSETQ. The CDR3 nucleotides are TGCGCCAGCAGCTTGGAAGCGGGGGAGTTCTACGAGCAGTACTTC. It encodes CASSLEAGEFYEQYF.

This chain connects TRBV5-8 to TRBJ2-3; possible D gene TRBD1, 6 bases. Trimming stripped 3 bases from V and 0 bases from J, with 11 bases between. Germline V gene lookup returns CDR1 SGHTS and CDR2 YDEGEE. This CDR3 is built from 15 residues. Here the CDR3 DNA reads TGTGCCAGCAGCTCAGGGGTCCTTAGCACAGATACGCAGTATTTT. Amino acids: CASSSGVLSTDTQYF. Drawing the rest from reference TRBV5-8 and TRBJ2-3, the complete variable domain is EAGVTQSPTHLIKTRGQQATLRCSPISGHTSVYWYQQALGLGLQFLLWYDEGEERNRGNFPPRFSGRQFPNYSSELNVNALELEDSALYLCASSSGVLSTDTQYFGPGTRLTVL.

This chain links TRBV19 with TRBJ1-1; 7 nucleotides align to TRBD1. The V and J ends lost 5 bases and 4 bases, in that order; junction bases with no gene match: 10. The germline V gene has CDR1 LNHDA and CDR2 SQIVND (reference sequence). The CDR3 covers 15 residues. CDR3 loop: CASSGAGGIVTEAFF. CDR3 bases: TGTGCCAGTAGTGGGGCAGGGGGAATTGTCACTGAAGCTTTCTTT.

CDR3 coding DNA: TGCGCCAGCAGCTTGGGAGGGGTGGAGACCCAGTACTTC. This sequence encodes CASSLGGVETQYF. This rearrangement joins TRBV5-1 to TRBJ2-5; D may correspond to TRBD1 or TRBD2 (5 bases each). CDR3 size: 13 residues. Trimming left V 0 bases short and J 5 bases short, with 8 bases between. The germline gives CDR1 SGHRS, CDR2 YFSETQ.

The genes are TRBV27 and TRBJ1-6; D call uncertain. The CDR3 consists of 16 residues. Per the germline V gene, CDR1 is MNHEY and CDR2 is SMNVEV (reference sequence). Trimming shortened V by 5 bases and J by 7 bases, and 18 bases separated the two germline ends. The chain's CDR3 is CASSSGSLRRNSPLHF. In DNA form, the CDR3 reads TGTGCCAGCAGTAGCGGATCCCTCCGTCGAAATTCACCCCTCCACTTT.

Details on this clone: The junction differs from germline at one of its ends, possibly a read error. This chain joins TRBV11-2 and TRBJ1-1; 8 bases map to TRBD1. Per the germline V gene, CDR1 is SGHAT and CDR2 is FQNNGV. CDR3 length: 19 amino acids. The CDR3 region has the DNA TGTGCCAGCAACTTAGAAAGAACCGCGGACAGGGAGGGTGACACTGAAGCTTTCTTT. It codes for CASNLERTADREGDTEAFF.

J is TRBJ1-2 and V is TRBV10-3, with 10 bases that match TRBD1. CDR1 ENHRY and CDR2 SYGVKD come from the germline V gene. The V segment lost 2 bases and the J segment 1 base; nucleotides outside the gene matches: 4. The CDR3 runs 16 residues. In nucleotides, the CDR3 is TGTGCCATCAGTGAGAGGGGACAGGGGAGTAACTATGGCTACACCTTC. Amino acids: CAISERGQGSNYGYTF.

This clone was recorded only once. For the CDR3, the DNA is TGTGCCAGCAGTTTGAAAGCGGAGACCTACGAGCAGTACTTC. Its protein is CASSLKAETYEQYF. The genes are TRBV27 and TRBJ2-7, with D maybe TRBD2 (5 bases). The CDR3 length is 14 residues. V was cut by 3 bases and J by 2 bases, with 11 bases left in between. Germline loops: CDR1 MNHEY, CDR2 SMNVEV (reference sequence).

The CDR3 coding sequence is TGTGCCAGCAGTCAAACAGGGTACAAAGATACGCAGTATTTT. It translates to CASSQTGYKDTQYF. V is TRBV6-5 and J is TRBJ2-3; tentatively, D is TRBD1 (6 bases). V dropped 5 bases and J dropped 5 bases, with 14 bases sitting between them. The CDR3 is made up of 14 amino acids. The germline CDR1 and CDR2 sequences are MNHEY and SVGAGI.

The chain links TRBV19 to TRBJ1-5; unclear D gene. CDR1 LNHDA and CDR2 SQIVND come from the germline V gene (reference sequence). Trimming removed 1 base from V and 1 base from J, with 8 bases in between. The CDR3 covers 15 residues. The CDR3 reads CASSIGILSNQPQHF. Here the CDR3 DNA reads TGTGCCAGTAGTATAGGAATCTTGAGCAATCAGCCCCAGCATTTT.

The chain joins TRBV19 to TRBJ1-1, with D maybe TRBD1 (6 bases). CDR1 and CDR2 (germline): LNHDA, SQIVND (reference sequence). The V and J ends lost 10 bases and 7 bases respectively, with 22 bases between them. CDR3 size: 14 residues. The CDR3, as DNA: TGTGCCACCAAACCCTCATACAGGGCTGATGAAGCTTTCTTT. Encoded protein: CATKPSYRADEAFF.